Listed here is a single T cell receptor beta chain. CDR3 length equals 14 residues. The germline gives CDR1 SGHDT, CDR2 YYEEEE. The V end was cut by 0 bases, the J end by 3 bases, with 7 bases between. This specimen comes from a study of blood T cell repertoires in COVID-19. Study-wide context: Whether acute or convalescent, the COVID-19 samples came from the United States, Italy and Spain. From T cells, B-cell-depleted T cells, or PBMCs came the material, which was cDNA or gDNA.

Study processing details: From reference gene primer amplification, estimates of nucleated cell counts were derived. Profiling relied on immunoSEQ multiplex PCR, and the TCRdb table lists in-frame clones only, not all of them. That table gives V, J and clone size, and the DNA gave D and trimming. Among around 250,000 clones listed, more than 75% were seen once. Those enrolled in Seattle joined during active infection and were followed longitudinally afterward. This chain links TRBV5-6 with TRBJ1-5; D ambiguous. This receptor was obtained from a woman aged 80 or over with COVID-19, enrolled during active disease. Material: peripheral blood. CDR3 region: CASSLGSYNQPQHF. The DNA for the CDR3 is TGTGCCAGCAGCTTGGGCAGTTACAATCAGCCCCAGCATTTT.